Listed here are 4 T cell receptor beta chains from one sample, sequenced in a study of blood T cell repertoires in COVID-19. Profiling relied on immunoSEQ multiplex PCR, and the TCRdb table lists in-frame clones only, not all of them. The data contain fewer than 150,000 clones, roughly 87% of them seen just once; the ten biggest clones take up 7% to 9%. Sequencing used peripheral blood. Receptors originate from a human donor in a cohort sampled during active COVID-19.

The chain joins TRBV7-9 to TRBJ2-1; D gene unclear. Trimming left V 1 base short and J 9 bases short, with 28 bases between. Germline lookup yields CDR1 SEHNR and CDR2 FQNEAQ (reference sequence). CDR3 length equals 19 residues. This CDR3 is CASSLGGGVVSQKLGEQFF. As DNA, the CDR3 is TGTGCCAGCAGCTTAGGAGGCGGCGTGGTTAGTCAGAAACTTGGTGAGCAGTTCTTC. The complete variable domain, with remaining parts taken from reference TRBV7-9 and TRBJ2-1, reads DTGVSQNPRHKITKRGQNVTFRCDPISEHNRLYWYRQTLGQGPEFLTYFQNEAQLEKSRLLSDRFSAERPKGSFSTLEIQRTEQGDSAMYLCASSLGGGVVSQKLGEQFFGPGTRLTVL.

The V gene is TRBV7-2, the J gene TRBJ2-2; D is ambiguous. Per the germline V gene, CDR1 is SGHTA and CDR2 is FQGNSA. Trimming pared 8 bases from V and 0 bases from J, leaving 10 bases between. The CDR3 length is 14 residues. Written as DNA, the CDR3 is TGTGCCAGCCTACGAGCCTCGAACACCGGGGAGCTGTTTTTT. It encodes CASLRASNTGELFF.

The V and J genes are TRBV6-4 and TRBJ2-3; D is possibly TRBD2 (5 bases). CDR1 is MRHNA, CDR2 SNTAGT, per germline. The CDR3 sequence is 16 residues long. Trimming pared 6 bases from V and 1 base from J, leaving 17 bases between. The CDR3 sequence: CASSTEADPRTDTQYF. In DNA, the CDR3 is TGTGCCAGCAGCACAGAAGCGGACCCCCGCACAGATACGCAGTATTTT.

V usage is TRBV2 and J usage is TRBJ2-5, with TRBD2 matching over 8 bases. V was clipped by 4 bases and J by 1 base; unmatched bases: 11. CDR1 is SNHLY, CDR2 FYNNEI, per germline. The CDR3 loop spans 17 amino acids. CDR3 bases: TGTGCCAGCAGTGGGGGAGGCGGGAGGACCTTCCAAGAGACCCAGTACTTC. Protein product: CASSGGGGRTFQETQYF.